This T cell receptor (beta chain) stems from a study of T cells in Graves' hyperthyroidism and ophthalmopathy. Overall study findings and caveats: Among thyroid clonotypes expanded above 0.001, most also appeared in blood. Before onset, by a median of approximately 6.8 months, the model predicted ophthalmopathy.

As regards this clonotype: The antigen is unknown.

RNA transcripts provided the source from which TCR beta CDR3 regions were amplified. In the first-round RT-PCR of the TCR CDR3, the HTBI primer set was used. TCRdb reprocessed the multiplex PCR reads via MiXCR and lists one record per CDR3 protein. The sample lists 450,000 to 700,000 distinct CDR3 sequences, 35% to 55% occurring once. Per the germline V gene, CDR1 is SGHRS and CDR2 is YFSETQ. CDR3 length: 13 amino acids. Trimming pared 4 bases from V and 4 bases from J, leaving 9 bases between. Sequences were obtained from peripheral blood or thyroid tissue (not recorded which). The chain uses TRBV5-1 and TRBJ1-3; D is ambiguous. The receptor was derived from an adult woman with Graves' disease, either hyperthyroidism or ophthalmopathy (not recorded which). In DNA, the CDR3 is TGCGCCAGCAGCCAACAGACAGGAAACACCATATATTTT. This gives the protein CASSQQTGNTIYF.